What follows describes a single T cell receptor (beta chain). These data come from a study of T cells expressing NK-cell markers. The CDR3 loop spans 14 amino acids. From germline, CDR1 is SGHDN and CDR2 FVKESK. TCRdb reanalyzed the 5' RACE reads and collapses them to one entry per CDR3 protein, without DNA. The sample spans about 260,000 distinct CDR3 sequences; the ten largest clones claim about 0.39%. V is TRBV14 and J is TRBJ1-2. The sample comprised blood T cells: a sorted CD56 or NKG2C T cell subset, CD4+ or CD8+ T cells, or bulk PBMC T cells (not recorded which). This receptor was taken from a young man in good health. The CDR3: CASSPRPDAGGYTF.